These 8 T cell receptor beta chains share one sample of origin, sequenced in a study of cytomegalovirus exposure and HLA in healthy donors. Some clones are missing from TCRdb's copy, which holds only in-frame ones; the method was immunoSEQ multiplex PCR. The sample has 200,000 to 300,000 clones, over 75% seen once. Sequencing was carried out using PBMCs. The receptors shown here come from a man aged 18 to 35 in good health and CMV-seropositive.

Note on this clone: This sample includes further DNA sequences coding for the same CDR3. The rearrangement links TRBV9 to TRBJ2-5; D is ambiguous. Germline V gene data show CDR1 as SGDLS and CDR2 as YYNGEE. Trimming stripped 0 bases from V and 4 bases from J, with 4 bases between. The CDR3 sequence is 12 residues long. The DNA for the CDR3 is TGTGCCAGCAGCGTAGGCGGAGAGACCCAGTACTTC. Encoded protein: CASSVGGETQYF.

This chain uses TRBV2 with TRBJ1-1, with TRBD1 matching 9 bases. CDR1 and CDR2 from the germline V gene are SNHLY and FYNNEI. The CDR3 has 12 residues. V lost 8 bases to trimming and J lost 8 bases; unmatched junction nucleotides: 6. CDR3 in amino acids: CASRIGTGEAFF. The CDR3 bases are TGTGCCAGCCGAATTGGGACAGGGGAAGCTTTCTTT.

The rearrangement links TRBV9 to TRBJ2-7, with TRBD2 matching over 12 bases. Trimming at V came to 4 bases and at J to 5 bases, leaving 4 bases not matched to a gene. CDR1 and CDR2 from the germline V gene are SGDLS and YYNGEE. The CDR3 is made up of 14 amino acids. CDR3 in DNA: TGTGCCAGCAGCCCGGGACTAGCGGGCGACGAGCAGTACTTC. Its translation is CASSPGLAGDEQYF.

As DNA, the CDR3 is TGTGCCAGCAGCTTTCGTTATCCCCGACTAAACGGACAGGGCTACGAGCAGTACTTC. Its translation: CASSFRYPRLNGQGYEQYF. This chain links TRBV11-2 with TRBJ2-7; 8 positions match TRBD1. The CDR3 runs 19 residues. The germline V gene encodes CDR1 SGHAT and CDR2 FQNNGV. With V trimmed by 3 bases and J by 3 bases, 19 bases remained unmatched.

The genes are TRBV4-1 and TRBJ2-7; no definite D call. The length of the CDR3 is 13 residues. CDR1 and CDR2 from the germline V gene are MGHRA and YSYEKL. V lost 1 base and J 4 bases, leaving 8 bases between the germline ends. The CDR3 protein is CASSQGITYEQYF. The CDR3 DNA reads as TGCGCCAGCAGCCAAGGAATTACATACGAGCAGTACTTC.

This clone was counted a single time. The chain uses TRBV6-1 and TRBJ1-1; D might be TRBD1 (5 bases). Germline CDR1 reads MNHNS; CDR2 reads SASEGT. The V gene lost 6 bases and the J gene lost 1 base, with 9 bases spanning the gap. The CDR3 totals 13 residues. CDR3 sequence: CASRGLGNTEAFF. DNA of the CDR3: TGTGCCAGCAGGGGACTTGGGAACACTGAAGCTTTCTTT.

This chain uses TRBV6-5 with TRBJ2-2, with unresolved D. The CDR3 has 16 residues. Deletions cut 3 bases from V and 2 bases from J, with 13 bases between. Germline CDR1 is MNHEY and CDR2 is SVGAGI. CDR3 residues: CASSYSMYINTGELFF. In DNA, the CDR3 is TGTGCCAGCAGTTATTCGATGTATATCAACACCGGGGAGCTGTTTTTT.

V and J are TRBV6-5 and TRBJ1-1; D might be TRBD1 (5 bases). V was pared by 5 bases and J by 7 bases, with 14 bases between. Germline V CDR1 and CDR2: MNHEY, SVGAGI. The CDR3 runs to 13 residues. CDR3 sequence: CASSRRGRFEAFF. CDR3 coding DNA: TGTGCCAGCAGTAGGAGGGGTAGGTTTGAAGCTTTCTTT.